This TCR beta chain was observed in a study of early T cells in non-severe SARS-CoV-2 infection. Findings and caveats of the study: Comparison of clonotypes with VDJdb favored anti-spike CD8 responses while missing private and CD4 specificities.

Germline CDR1 reads SGHRS; CDR2 reads YFSETQ. V lost 4 bases, J lost 6 bases, and 3 bases stayed unmatched. The CDR3 has 14 residues. Individual cDNA molecules each received unique molecular identifiers attached to them. Each CDR3 protein is one row after TCRdb ran MiXCR on the 5' RACE reads. The sample lists roughly 69,000 distinct CDR3 sequences; approximately 9.2% were seen once. This clonotype appeared a few times. Antigen: not known. The sample here was whole blood, taken at baseline. The gene calls are TRBV5-1 and TRBJ2-1, with 11 bases fitting TRBD2. This receptor was identified in an adult who was a healthcare worker with PCR-confirmed SARS-CoV-2 infection or an uninfected control (not recorded which). CDR3 nucleotides: TGCGCCAGCAGCGAACTAGCGGGAGTCAATGAGCAGTTCTTC. Protein product: CASSELAGVNEQFF. The entire variable domain, with the rest obtained from reference TRBV5-1 and TRBJ2-1, is as follows: KAGVTQTPRYLIKTRGQQVTLSCSPISGHRSVSWYQQTPGQGLQFLFEYFSETQRNKGNFPGRFSGRQFSNSRSEMNVSTLELGDSALYLCASSELAGVNEQFFGPGTRLTVL.